This T cell receptor (beta chain) was obtained from a study of blood T cell repertoires in COVID-19. Study-wide background: Some COVID-19 samples were acute and others convalescent; all came from the United States, Italy and Spain. Sources were T cells, B-cell-depleted T cells, or PBMCs; the material itself was cDNA or gDNA.

Original data processing: Reference gene primers were amplified, and this amplification served to estimate nucleated cell counts. Sequencing was performed with immunoSEQ multiplex PCR; in TCRdb, only in-frame clones are kept and a portion is missing. V and J calls and clone size follow that table, whereas D and trimming were derived from the DNA. The table records around 19,000 clones, around 82% of them present only once. The sequenced sample was peripheral blood. The TCR comes from a man aged 40-49 years with active or convalescent COVID-19.

The CDR3 protein is CASSPLDRDTEAFF. Written as DNA, the CDR3 is TGTGCCAGCTCACCATTGGACAGGGACACTGAAGCTTTCTTT. The chain couples TRBV18 to TRBJ1-1; 8 nucleotides agree with TRBD1. CDR1 KGHSH and CDR2 LQKENI come from the germline V gene. The V and J ends lost 2 bases and 3 bases, in that order; junction bases with no gene match: 2. The CDR3 is 14 residues long.